These 6 T cell receptor beta chains originate from one sample sequenced in a study of CXCR3-negative and CXCR3-positive naive CD8 T cells. These receptors have no known antigen. Study-level points and caveats: Naive cells positive for CXCR3 carried more hydrophobic TRB CDR3s than CXCR3-negative ones.

The libraries of TRB cDNA were constructed through 5' RACE using UMI labels. Reprocessing the 5' RACE reads, TCRdb reports a single entry for every CDR3 protein and omits DNA. The sample includes 120,000 to 150,000 distinct CDR3 sequences. The sequenced sample was naive CXCR3+ CD8+ T cells from blood. Subset meaning: CD45RO-CCR7+CD27+CD95- naive CD8+ T cells expressing CXCR3 (TNR3+). The receptors come from a human donor in good health. Some clones in this sample may be carry-over from other donors' samples.

V is TRBV4-3 and J is TRBJ2-3; TCRdb returns TRBD1, unconfirmable since there is no DNA. Germline V gene lookup returns CDR1 LGHNA and CDR2 YSLEER. This CDR3 has 17 amino acids. The CDR3 sequence is CASSQVAGGAGTDTQYF.

The CDR3 loop is CASSPDGYEQYF. The chain recombines TRBV7-2 with TRBJ2-7. In germline, CDR1 is SGHTA, CDR2 FQGNSA. The CDR3 has 12 amino acids.

The genes are TRBV20-1 and TRBJ2-1. Germline V gene lookup returns CDR1 DFQATT and CDR2 SNEGSKA (reference sequence). The CDR3 is made up of 13 amino acids. CDR3 sequence reads: CSAQPVGYNEQFF.

The chain combines TRBV25-1 with TRBJ2-7; the D call of TRBD1 rests on TCRdb alone, since no DNA is present to check it. The CDR3 contains 16 residues. Per the germline V gene, CDR1 is MGHDK and CDR2 is SYGVNS. CDR3 sequence reads: CASSSLDRGHSYEQYF.

V is TRBV7-8 and J is TRBJ2-5; TCRdb names TRBD1, which stays unverified in the absence of DNA. The CDR3 totals 12 residues. Looked up from germline, CDR1 is SGHVS and CDR2 is FQNEAQ. The CDR3 sequence is CASRQGVETQYF. The entire variable domain, with the rest obtained from reference TRBV7-8 and TRBJ2-5, is as follows: GAGVSQSPRYKVAKRGQDVALRCDPISGHVSLFWYQQALGQGPEFLTYFQNEAQLDKSGLPSDRFFAERPEGSVSTLKIQRTQQEDSAVYLCASRQGVETQYFGPGTRLLVL.

The gene calls are TRBV11-3 and TRBJ2-2; checking the TCRdb D call of TRBD2 is not possible without DNA. The germline CDR1 and CDR2 sequences are SGHNT and YENEEA. The CDR3 totals 18 residues. The CDR3 is CASSHDWAGGRDTGELFF.